This TCR beta chain derives from a study of CD8 T cells in Susac syndrome. With regard to this clonotype: Its antigen is as yet unknown.

It was treatment-naive patients with stable or active relapsing-remitting disease who made up the multiple sclerosis controls. CD8+ and CD4+ T cells were negatively isolated; TEMRA cells were FACS-enriched. Overall study results and limits: In its TCR sequencing and HLA analysis, the study acknowledged that the number of individuals was relatively small.

Germline CDR1 is LNHDA and CDR2 is SQIVND (reference sequence). With 7 bases removed from V and 4 bases from J, the gap between germline ends came to 16 bases. The CDR3 loop spans 14 amino acids. RNA amounts of about 0.5 to 1 ug underwent reverse transcription with random hexamers. It was immunoSEQ multiplex PCR that amplified TCR beta CDR3 across 54 Vbeta and 13 Jbeta. TCRdb re-analysed the immunoSEQ multiplex PCR reads in MiXCR, keeping a single row per CDR3 protein. The sample lists almost 450,000 distinct CDR3 sequences, approximately 89% occurring once. This clonotype originated in a human donor with multiple sclerosis. Sequencing used CD8+ T cells from PBMCs. The V and J genes are TRBV19 and TRBJ1-1, with D maybe TRBD1 (5 bases). CDR3 in DNA: TGTGCCAGTACCATTTCTGGGGGATCCACTGAAGCTTTCTTT. Protein sequence: CASTISGGSTEAFF.